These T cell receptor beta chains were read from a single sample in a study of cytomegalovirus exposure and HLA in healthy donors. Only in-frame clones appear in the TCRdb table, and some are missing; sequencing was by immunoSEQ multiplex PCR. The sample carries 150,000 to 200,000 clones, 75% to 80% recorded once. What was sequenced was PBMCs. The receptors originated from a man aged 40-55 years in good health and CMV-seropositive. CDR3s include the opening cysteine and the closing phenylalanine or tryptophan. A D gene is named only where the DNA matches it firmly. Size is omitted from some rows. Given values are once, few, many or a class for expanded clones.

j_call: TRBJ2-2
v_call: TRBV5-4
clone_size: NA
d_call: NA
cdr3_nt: TGTGCCAGCAGAACGAGTAACGGGGAGCTGTTTTTT
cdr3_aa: CASRTSNGELFF

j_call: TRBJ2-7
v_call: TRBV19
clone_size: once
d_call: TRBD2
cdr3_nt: TGTGCCAGTAGTAGGCTAGCGGGAGAGGTGTCCTACGAGCAGTACTTC
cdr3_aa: CASSRLAGEVSYEQYF

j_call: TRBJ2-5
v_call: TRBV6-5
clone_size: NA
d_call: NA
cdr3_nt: TGTGCCAGCAGTTACTCGACTCCGGAGACCCAGTACTTC
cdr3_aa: CASSYSTPETQYF

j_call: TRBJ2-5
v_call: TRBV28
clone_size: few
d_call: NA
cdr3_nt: TGTGCCAGCAGTATCGGTGGTCGGCAAGAGACCCAGTACTTC
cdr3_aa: CASSIGGRQETQYF

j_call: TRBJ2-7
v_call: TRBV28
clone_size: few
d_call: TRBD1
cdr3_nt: TGTGCCAGCAGTGGGGGACAGGGGATCTACGAGCAGTACTTC
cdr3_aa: CASSGGQGIYEQYF

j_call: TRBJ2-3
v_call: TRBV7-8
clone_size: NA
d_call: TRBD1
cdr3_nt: TGTGCCAGCAGCCCGGGACAGGGGGTCACAGATACGCAGTATTTT
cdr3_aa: CASSPGQGVTDTQYF

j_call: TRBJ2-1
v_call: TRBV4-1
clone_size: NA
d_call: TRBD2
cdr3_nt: TGCGCCAGCAGCCACCTCCAACGGAAAGCGGGAGTGTTTAATGAGCAGTTCTTC
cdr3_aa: CASSHLQRKAGVFNEQFF

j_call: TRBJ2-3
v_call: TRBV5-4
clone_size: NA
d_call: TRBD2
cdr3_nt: TGTGCCAGCAGCGCTAGCGGGAGGGCCTCGGATACGCAGTATTTT
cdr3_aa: CASSASGRASDTQYF

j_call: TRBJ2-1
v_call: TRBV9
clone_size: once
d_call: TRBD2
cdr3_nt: TGTGCCAGCAGCGTAGGACTAGCGGGAGGGTACAATGAGCAGTTCTTC
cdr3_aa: CASSVGLAGGYNEQFF

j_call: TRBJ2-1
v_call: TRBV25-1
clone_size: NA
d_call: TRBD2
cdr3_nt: TGTGCCAGCAGTAGCGGGAGGCCCCCCTACAATGAGCAGTTCTTC
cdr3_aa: CASSSGRPPYNEQFF

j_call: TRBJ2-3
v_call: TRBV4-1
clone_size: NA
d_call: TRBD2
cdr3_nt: TGCGCCAGCAGCCAGGTCAGCGGGAGGGCCGATTTATTCCGTGATACGCAGTATTTT
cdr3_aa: CASSQVSGRADLFRDTQYF

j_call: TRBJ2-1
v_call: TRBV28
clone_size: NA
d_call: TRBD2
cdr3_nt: TGTGCCAGCAGTTTAGTACTAGCGGGAGACAACTCCTACAATGAGCAGTTCTTC
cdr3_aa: CASSLVLAGDNSYNEQFF

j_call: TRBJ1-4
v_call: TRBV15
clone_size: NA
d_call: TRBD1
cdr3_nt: TGTGCCACCAGCAGGTCCGACAGGGGACGTGAAAAACTGTTTTTT
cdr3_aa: CATSRSDRGREKLFF

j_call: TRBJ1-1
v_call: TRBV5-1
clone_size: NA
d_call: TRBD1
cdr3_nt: TGCGCCAGTGACAGGGGTTCGATGGGTAGGACTGAAGCTTTCTTT
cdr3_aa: CASDRGSMGRTEAFF

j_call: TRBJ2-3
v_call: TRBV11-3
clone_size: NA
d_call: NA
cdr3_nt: TGTGCCAGCAGCGAGGCGGGAACTAGCACAGATACGCAGTATTTT
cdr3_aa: CASSEAGTSTDTQYF

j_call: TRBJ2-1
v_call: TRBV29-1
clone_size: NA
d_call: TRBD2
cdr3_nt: TGCAGCGTTCCGAGCGGGATTAAGCAGTTCTTC
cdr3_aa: CSVPSGIKQFF

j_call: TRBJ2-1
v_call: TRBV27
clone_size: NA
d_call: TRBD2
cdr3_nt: TGTGCCAGCAGTCCCGGGACTAGCGGGCTTTACAATGAGCAGTTCTTC
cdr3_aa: CASSPGTSGLYNEQFF